Listed below are T cell receptor beta chains from one sample, sequenced in a study of T cells after yellow fever vaccination. Each CDR3 protein gets one entry after TCRdb re-called the 5' RACE reads with MiXCR. Of tens of thousands of distinct CDR3 sequences in the sample, 3% to 4% are singletons; the top ten hold roughly 0.97%. The sample in question was PBMCs, either bulk or a sorted T-cell subset (CD4+, CD8+, memory, or dextramer-sorted; not recorded which), obtained approximately 47 days after the first yellow fever vaccination. The receptors originated from a man between 18 and 35 years old who received the YFV17D yellow fever vaccine. The CDR3 runs from the conserved cysteine through the conserved F or W.

cdr3_aa: CASSPPGLAGARSTDTQYF; v_call: TRBV6-4
cdr3_aa: CASRSPGQGGNQPQHF; v_call: TRBV6-5
cdr3_aa: CSVGGREETQYF; v_call: TRBV29-1
cdr3_aa: CATSAPGTGITGELFF; v_call: TRBV24-1
cdr3_aa: CASSLGVPNEQFF; v_call: TRBV5-1
cdr3_aa: CASSLKGASETQYF; v_call: TRBV18
cdr3_aa: CASSERSTGETQYF; v_call: TRBV2
cdr3_aa: CSVGGLRLRPEAFF; v_call: TRBV29-1
cdr3_aa: CASSNQGGGETQYF; v_call: TRBV6-1
cdr3_aa: CASWTSGQGANEQYF; v_call: TRBV6-2/TRBV6-3
cdr3_aa: CSARVAGGRLDTQYF; v_call: TRBV20-1